This is a list of T cell receptor beta chains from one sample in a study of cytomegalovirus exposure and HLA in healthy donors. Generated by immunoSEQ multiplex PCR, the TCRdb table keeps only in-frame clones and is missing some. The repertoire includes about 140,000 clones, around 66% of them detected once, and approximately 6.5% sits in the top ten. The sequencing sample was made of PBMCs. The receptors originated from a woman aged 55-69 years in good health and CMV-seronegative. Both conserved end residues are part of each CDR3. A D gene is named only where the DNA matches it firmly. Some rows have no size entry. The others give once, few or many, or a class for an expanded clone.

J gene | V gene | clone size | D gene | CDR3 DNA | CDR3 protein
TRBJ2-7 | TRBV7-8 | . | TRBD1 | TGTGCCAGCAGCGTAGGACAGGCCTACGAGCAGTACTTC | CASSVGQAYEQYF
TRBJ2-3 | TRBV4-2 | few | TRBD2 | TGTGCCAGCAGCCGAGGGACTAGCGGAAGCACAGATACGCAGTATTTT | CASSRGTSGSTDTQYF
TRBJ2-1 | TRBV6-1 | . | TRBD2 | TGTGCCAGCAGTGAAGCCCCCCTTGCGGGAGGGAGAACCTACAATGAGCAGTTCTTC | CASSEAPLAGGRTYNEQFF
TRBJ2-1 | TRBV4-2 | . | TRBD2 | TGTGCCAGCACCGTTTCTGGGCGGGAGGTGGATGAGCAGTTCTTC | CASTVSGREVDEQFF
TRBJ1-4 | TRBV7-2 | . | TRBD1 | TGTGCCAGCAGCTTAGTGTCGGAGACAGGGAGGCGGTTTTTT | CASSLVSETGRRFF
TRBJ2-1 | TRBV14 | . | TRBD2 | TGTGCCAGCAGCCAAGATGGGCGCGGGAGATGGAATGAGCAGTTCTTC | CASSQDGRGRWNEQFF
TRBJ1-3 | TRBV7-3 | . | . | TGTGCCAGCAGCTTGTCCAAGAGCTCTGGAAACACCATATATTTT | CASSLSKSSGNTIYF
TRBJ2-6 | TRBV28 | . | . | TGTGCCAGCAGTTTAGTTCCGGGAACCTCTGGGGCCAACGTCCTGACTTTC | CASSLVPGTSGANVLTF
TRBJ1-3 | TRBV19 | . | TRBD1 | TGTGCCAGTAGTACGACAGGGCCTGGAAACACCATATATTTT | CASSTTGPGNTIYF
TRBJ1-1 | TRBV29-1 | . | TRBD1 | TGCAGCGCCGAGACAGGGGGGTTAGGCACTGAAGCTTTCTTT | CSAETGGLGTEAFF
TRBJ2-1 | TRBV15 | . | . | TGTGCCACCAGCAGAGAGAGGGGGTTAAGGGGTCTCGGGCAGTTCTTC | CATSRERGLRGLGQFF
TRBJ2-3 | TRBV19 | . | TRBD2 | TGTGCCAGTAGTACAGCGGGGGGGGCAGGGGGCACAGATACGCAGTATTTT | CASSTAGGAGGTDTQYF
TRBJ2-7 | TRBV4-1 | . | TRBD2 | TGCGCCAGCAGCCCGGGACTAGCGGGGACCAACCGGAAGTACTTC | CASSPGLAGTNRKYF
TRBJ1-2 | TRBV5-4 | few | TRBD1 | TGTGCCAGCAGCTATACCGGGACAGGGGTCGGCTACACCTTC | CASSYTGTGVGYTF
TRBJ1-5 | TRBV7-8 | once | TRBD1 | TGTGCCAGCAGCTTAGGACAGGGCCGCAATCAGCCCCAGCATTTT | CASSLGQGRNQPQHF
TRBJ2-7 | TRBV4-2 | . | TRBD2 | TGTGCCAGCAGCCAGCGGGAGGGCCCTTTCGAGCAGTACTTC | CASSQREGPFEQYF
TRBJ2-4 | TRBV6-5 | . | TRBD2 | TGTGCCAGCAGTCAGCTCGGGGGGGTCAAAAACATTCAGCACTTC | CASSQLGGVKNIQHF
TRBJ2-3 | TRBV7-9 | once | TRBD2 | TGTGCCAGCAGCCCGCCGGGACTAGCGAACACAGATACGCAGTATTTT | CASSPPGLANTDTQYF
TRBJ1-5 | TRBV6-5 | . | . | TGTGCCAGCAGGGGAGGTGGAAGCAATCAGCCCCAGCATTTT | CASRGGGSNQPQHF
TRBJ2-7 | TRBV7-2 | . | TRBD1 | TGTGCCAGCACCTCCGACAGGGGGACTTCCTACGAGCAGTACTTC | CASTSDRGTSYEQYF
TRBJ1-2 | TRBV13 | . | TRBD1 | TGTGCCAGCAGCTCGGGACAGGCTTGGGGCTACACCTTC | CASSSGQAWGYTF
TRBJ1-1 | TRBV5-1 | few | . | TGCGCCAGCAGCCTCCTGCCAGGGAACACTGAAGCTTTCTTT | CASSLLPGNTEAFF
TRBJ2-1 | TRBV18 | . | . | TGTGCCAGCTCACCACCTCCCACCCAGACAGGAGCCTACTACAATGAGCAGTTCTTC | CASSPPPTQTGAYYNEQFF
TRBJ2-1 | TRBV5-4 | . | TRBD2 | TGTGCCAGCAGGGCTAGCGGGAGCAATGAGCAGTTCTTC | CASRASGSNEQFF
TRBJ1-3 | TRBV19 | . | . | TGTGCCAGTAGTGGCAGCAGGGGCGTTTCTGGAAACACCATATATTTT | CASSGSRGVSGNTIYF
TRBJ1-2 | TRBV28 | . | . | TGTGCCAGCAGTTTAGTCCGGTATGGCTACACCTTC | CASSLVRYGYTF
TRBJ1-2 | TRBV5-4 | . | . | TGTGCCAGCAGCCCTGGTGACAGGAGTAACTATGGCTACACCTTC | CASSPGDRSNYGYTF
TRBJ2-5 | TRBV28 | once | TRBD2 | TGTGCCAGCATCCCCGGTTGGGGACTAGCCCGAGGAAAAGAGACCCAGTACTTC | CASIPGWGLARGKETQYF
TRBJ2-5 | TRBV6-1 | once | TRBD2 | TGTGCCAGCAGTGAACCAGCGGGGGGGCCAGAGACCCAGTACTTC | CASSEPAGGPETQYF
TRBJ2-6 | TRBV6-5 | few | TRBD1 | TGTGCCAGCAAAGGGGGCGGTGGGGCCAACGTCCTGACTTTC | CASKGGGGANVLTF
TRBJ2-7 | TRBV6-5 | few | . | TGTGCCAGCAGTTACTCGAACCCTAGCAGCGAGCAGTACTTC | CASSYSNPSSEQYF
TRBJ1-2 | TRBV7-9 | once | TRBD1 | TGTGCCAGCAGCTTGGGGGACAGGGACACCTTC | CASSLGDRDTF
TRBJ2-7 | TRBV7-8 | . | TRBD2 | TGTGCCAGCAGCCTAGCGGGGACACCGGCCTACTACGAGCAGTACTTC | CASSLAGTPAYYEQYF
TRBJ1-3 | TRBV19 | . | . | TGTGCCACCTGCCGTTCGCACAGGGCCCCTGGAAACACCATATATTTT | CATCRSHRAPGNTIYF
TRBJ2-2 | TRBV7-2 | few | TRBD2 | TGTGCCAGCAGCTTTGGTGTAGCGGGGGGCAGGAACACCGGGGAGCTGTTTTTT | CASSFGVAGGRNTGELFF
TRBJ2-6 | TRBV2 | few | TRBD1 | TGTGCCGGGGGACAGGGGACCTCTGGGGCCAACGTCCTGACTTTC | CAGGQGTSGANVLTF
TRBJ2-5 | TRBV2 | . | TRBD1 | TGTGCCAGCAGTACCACAGGGGGCCGGGAGACCCAGTACTTC | CASSTTGGRETQYF
TRBJ1-5 | TRBV7-9 | . | . | TGTTCCAGCAGCCCCGCGGGTCGAAGCAATCAGCCCCAGCATTTT | CSSSPAGRSNQPQHF
TRBJ2-7 | TRBV7-6 | few | . | TGTGCCAGCAGCTTCGGGCAGGGCAGCTCCTACGAGCAGTACTTC | CASSFGQGSSYEQYF
TRBJ2-5 | TRBV9 | once | TRBD2 | TGTGCCAGCAGCGTGAGCGGGGGAGCAGGGGAGACCCAGTACTTC | CASSVSGGAGETQYF